Listed here is a single TCR beta chain. Its antigen is currently unknown. CD45RO negativity and positive selection for CCR7 defined naive CD8 cells, a population that excluded terminally differentiated effector memory CD45RA+ cells. Profiling relied on immunoSEQ multiplex PCR, and the TCRdb table lists in-frame clones only, not all of them. The data contain under 700,000 clones, roughly 95% of them singletons. These data are taken from a study of shared clonotypes between healthy human individuals. Notes on the study in general: Several donors held about 4.5% of naive CD4 clonotypes in common.

This TCR was recovered from a woman aged 30 to 39 in good health. The sample comprised naive CD8+ T cells sorted from blood.

The CDR3 region has the DNA TGTGCCAGCACGGACAGTGCGACTCCCTACGAGCAGTACTTC. It yields the protein CASTDSATPYEQYF. V and J are TRBV28 and TRBJ2-7; possibly TRBD1 for D (6 bases). The germline V gene has CDR1 MDHEN and CDR2 SYDVKM. CDR3 length: 14 residues. Trimming cost V 7 bases and J 2 bases, with 15 bases left between them.